This entry is about one TCR beta chain. This CDR3 spans 15 amino acids. The V and J ends lost 5 bases and 6 bases respectively, with 18 bases between them. The germline V gene encodes CDR1 LNHDA and CDR2 SQIVND (reference sequence). This table comes from immunoSEQ multiplex PCR, and its TCRdb copy is limited to in-frame clones, with some not included. This sample yields 200,000 to 250,000 clones, of which roughly 90% are seen a single time; about a tenth belongs to the top ten. These data originate in a study of blood T cell repertoires in COVID-19. Sequencing used PBMCs or T cells enriched from blood (not recorded which). The sequence was obtained from a man younger than 30 with acute COVID-19. This chain connects TRBV19 to TRBJ2-3; weak D call: TRBD1 (5 bases). In nucleotides, the CDR3 is TGTGCCAGTAGTTCCGAATCAGGGTCGTGGGATACGCAGTATTTT. Translating it yields CASSSESGSWDTQYF.